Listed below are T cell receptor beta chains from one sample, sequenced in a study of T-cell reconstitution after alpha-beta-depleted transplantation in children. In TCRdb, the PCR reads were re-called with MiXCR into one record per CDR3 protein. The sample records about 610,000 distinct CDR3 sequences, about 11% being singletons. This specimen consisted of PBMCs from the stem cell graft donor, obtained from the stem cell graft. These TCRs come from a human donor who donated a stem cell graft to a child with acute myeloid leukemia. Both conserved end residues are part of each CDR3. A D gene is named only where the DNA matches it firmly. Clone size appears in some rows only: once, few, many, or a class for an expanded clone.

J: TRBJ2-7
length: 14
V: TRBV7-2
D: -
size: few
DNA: TGTGCCAGCAGCTTAGGGAACAGCCCCTACGAGCAGTACTTC
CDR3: CASSLGNSPYEQYF

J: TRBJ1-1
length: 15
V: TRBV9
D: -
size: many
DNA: TGTGCCAGCAGCGTAGCGGGCAGTATGAACACTGAAGCTTTCTTT
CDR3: CASSVAGSMNTEAFF

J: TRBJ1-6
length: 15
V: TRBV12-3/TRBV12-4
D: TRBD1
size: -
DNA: TGTGCCAGCAGTTTAGCGACAGGGATGGACTCACCCCTCCACTTT
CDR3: CASSLATGMDSPLHF

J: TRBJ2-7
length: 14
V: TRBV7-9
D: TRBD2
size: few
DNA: TGTGCCAGCAGCCGCGAACTAGCGGGAGTCGAGCAGTACTTC
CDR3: CASSRELAGVEQYF

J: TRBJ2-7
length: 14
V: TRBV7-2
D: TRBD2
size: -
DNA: TGTGCCAGCCGGGCGGGCGGGAGTCAGTACGAGCAGTACTTC
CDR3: CASRAGGSQYEQYF

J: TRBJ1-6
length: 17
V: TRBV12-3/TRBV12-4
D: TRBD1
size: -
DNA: TGTGCCAGCAGTTTAGGGGCAGGGGGATTTAATAATTCACCCCTCCACTTT
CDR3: CASSLGAGGFNNSPLHF

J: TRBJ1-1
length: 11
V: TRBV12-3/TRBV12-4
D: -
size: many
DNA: TGTGCCAGCAGTTTAAGTACTGAAGCTTTCTTT
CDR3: CASSLSTEAFF

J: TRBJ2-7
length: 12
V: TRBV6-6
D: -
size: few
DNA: TGTGCCAGCAGGACGAAAGAGGGCGAGCAGTACTTC
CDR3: CASRTKEGEQYF

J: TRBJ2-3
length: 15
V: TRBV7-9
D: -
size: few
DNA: TGTGCCAGCAGCTTAGGGACTACCGGCACAGATACGCAGTATTTT
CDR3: CASSLGTTGTDTQYF

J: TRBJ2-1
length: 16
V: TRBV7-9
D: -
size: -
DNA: TGTGCCAGCAGTGGGGGAGCGGGCTACTCCTACAATGAGCAGTTCTTC
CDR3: CASSGGAGYSYNEQFF

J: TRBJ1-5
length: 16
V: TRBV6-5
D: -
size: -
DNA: TGTGCCAGCAGTTACTCATCGGGGGGCGGGGGTCAGCCCCAGCATTTT
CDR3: CASSYSSGGGGQPQHF

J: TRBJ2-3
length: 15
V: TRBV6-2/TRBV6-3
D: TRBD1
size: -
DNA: TGTGCCAGCAGTCCCCGGACAGGGATGGCAGATACGCAGTATTTT
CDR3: CASSPRTGMADTQYF

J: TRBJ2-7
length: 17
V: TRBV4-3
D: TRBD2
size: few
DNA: TGCGCCAGCAGCCAAGGGGTCCTAGCGGGGGTTCCCTACGAGCAGTACTTC
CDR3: CASSQGVLAGVPYEQYF

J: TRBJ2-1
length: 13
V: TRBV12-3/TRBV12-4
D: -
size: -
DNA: TGTGCCAGCAGTTTGGGGCGGATTAATGAGCAGTTCTTC
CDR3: CASSLGRINEQFF

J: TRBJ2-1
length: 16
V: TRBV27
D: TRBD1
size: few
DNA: TGTGCCAGCAGTTACCGGACAGGGGCCCTCTACAATGAGCAGTTCTTC
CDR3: CASSYRTGALYNEQFF

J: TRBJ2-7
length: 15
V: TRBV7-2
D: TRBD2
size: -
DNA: TGTGCCAGCAGCTTAAAGAGGACTAGTTCTCACGAGCAGTACTTC
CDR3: CASSLKRTSSHEQYF

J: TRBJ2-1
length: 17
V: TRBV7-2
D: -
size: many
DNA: TGTGCCAGCAGCCCTGACGACAGGGCCTGGGGGGACAATGAGCAGTTCTTC
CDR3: CASSPDDRAWGDNEQFF

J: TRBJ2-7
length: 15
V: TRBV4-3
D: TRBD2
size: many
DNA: TGCGCCAGCAGCCAAGATCGGGGCGGGAGCGGCGAGCAGTACTTC
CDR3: CASSQDRGGSGEQYF

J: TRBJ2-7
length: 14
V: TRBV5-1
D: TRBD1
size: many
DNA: TGCGCCAGCAGCTTCCGGGACAGGCTCTACGAGCAGTACTTC
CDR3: CASSFRDRLYEQYF

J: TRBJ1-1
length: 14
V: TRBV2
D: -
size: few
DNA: TGTGCCAGCCTCGCCCAAGGGGGATACACTGAAGCTTTCTTT
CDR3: CASLAQGGYTEAFF

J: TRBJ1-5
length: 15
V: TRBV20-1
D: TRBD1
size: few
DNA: TGCAGTGCCGCGGTCGGCAGGGGGTCGACTCAGCCCCAGCATTTT
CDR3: CSAAVGRGSTQPQHF

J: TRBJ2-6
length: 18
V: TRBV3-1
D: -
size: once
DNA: TGTGCCAGCAGCCAACTACGGGAAGTACCTCTGGTGGCCAACGTCCTGACTTTC
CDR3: CASSQLREVPLVANVLTF

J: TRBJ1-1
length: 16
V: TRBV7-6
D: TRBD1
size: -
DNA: TGTGCCAGCAGCATAGAGGGGGCCGCGTTGAACACTGAAGCTTTCTTT
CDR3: CASSIEGAALNTEAFF

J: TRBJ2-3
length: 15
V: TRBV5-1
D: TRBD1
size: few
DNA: TGCGCCAGCAGCACCGGACAGGGGGCAGTGGATACGCAGTATTTT
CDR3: CASSTGQGAVDTQYF

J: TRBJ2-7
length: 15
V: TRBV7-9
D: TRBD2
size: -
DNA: TGTGCCAGCAGCTTAGTACGGGGAGGGAGGTACGAGCAGTACTTC
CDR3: CASSLVRGGRYEQYF

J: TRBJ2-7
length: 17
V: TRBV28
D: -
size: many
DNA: TGTGCCAGCAGTTTTCCCCCCCGTGTCCGGACAGTGAGTGAGCAGTACTTC
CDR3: CASSFPPRVRTVSEQYF

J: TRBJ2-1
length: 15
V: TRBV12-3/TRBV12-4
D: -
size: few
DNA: TGTGCCAGCAGTCGGACAAGGAGCGGCCCCAATGAGCAGTTCTTC
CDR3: CASSRTRSGPNEQFF

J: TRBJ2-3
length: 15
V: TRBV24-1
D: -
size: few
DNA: TGTGCCACCAGTGACGCTTTCGGGGGATCCGATACGCAGTATTTT
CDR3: CATSDAFGGSDTQYF

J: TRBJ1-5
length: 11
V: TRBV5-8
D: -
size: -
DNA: TGTGCCAGCAGCCCGGAACAGCCCCAGCATTTT
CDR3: CASSPEQPQHF

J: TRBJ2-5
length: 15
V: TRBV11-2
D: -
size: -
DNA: TGTGCCAGCAGCTTAGTCTACTCGTACCAAGAGACCCAGTACTTC
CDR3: CASSLVYSYQETQYF

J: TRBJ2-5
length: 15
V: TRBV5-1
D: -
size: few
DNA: TGCGCCAGCAAGAACAGTCGCGTGATTCAAGAGACCCAGTACTTC
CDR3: CASKNSRVIQETQYF

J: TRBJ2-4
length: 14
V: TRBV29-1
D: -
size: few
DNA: TGCAGCGCGGGGGACTCTCTAGCCAAAAACATTCAGTACTTC
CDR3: CSAGDSLAKNIQYF

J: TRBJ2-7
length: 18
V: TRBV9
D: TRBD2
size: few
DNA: TGTGCCAGCACTCCCGGGACTAGCGGGAGGAGGGTGGATTGCGAGCAGTACTTC
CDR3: CASTPGTSGRRVDCEQYF

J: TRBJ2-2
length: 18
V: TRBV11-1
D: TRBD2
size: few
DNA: TGTGCCAGCAGCTCGGGACTAGCGGGAGTGTGGGACACCGGGGAGCTGTTTTTT
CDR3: CASSSGLAGVWDTGELFF

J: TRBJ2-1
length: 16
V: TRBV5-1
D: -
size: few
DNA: TGCGCCAGCAGCTTGCGGCTCAACGCGCCTTACAATGAGCAGTTCTTC
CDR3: CASSLRLNAPYNEQFF